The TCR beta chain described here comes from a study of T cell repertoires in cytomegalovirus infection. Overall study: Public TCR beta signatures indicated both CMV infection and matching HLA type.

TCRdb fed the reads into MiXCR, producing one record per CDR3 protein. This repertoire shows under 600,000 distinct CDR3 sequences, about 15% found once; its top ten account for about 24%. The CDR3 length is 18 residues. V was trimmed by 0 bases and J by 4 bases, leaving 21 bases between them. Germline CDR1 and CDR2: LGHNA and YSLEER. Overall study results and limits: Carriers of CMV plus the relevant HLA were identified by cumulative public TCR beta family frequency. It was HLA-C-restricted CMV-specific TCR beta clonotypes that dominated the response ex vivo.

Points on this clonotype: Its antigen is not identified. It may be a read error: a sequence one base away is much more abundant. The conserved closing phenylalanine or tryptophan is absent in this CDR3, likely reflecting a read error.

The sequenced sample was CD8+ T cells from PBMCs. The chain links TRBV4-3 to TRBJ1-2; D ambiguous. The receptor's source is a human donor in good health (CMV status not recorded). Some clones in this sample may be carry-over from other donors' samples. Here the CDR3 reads CASSQEILEGPAGYGYTL. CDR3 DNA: TGCGCCAGCAGCCAAGAGATATTGGAGGGTCCTGCGGGCTATGGCTACACCTTA.